The present TCR beta chain was sequenced within a study of prognosis after radiotherapy for stage I lung cancer. In the study overall: Alongside stereotactic body radiotherapy, concurrent therapy was given to no patient.

It was by two-round multiplex PCR that TCR beta CDR3 was amplified from genomic DNA. With primers specific to each TRBV and TRBJ gene, the first-round PCR was performed. One entry per CDR3 protein results from TCRdb running MiXCR on the multiplex PCR reads. The data show roughly 13,000 distinct CDR3 sequences, roughly 30% seen once. CDR3 length equals 12 residues. Per the germline V gene, CDR1 is SGHAT and CDR2 is FQNNGV. Trimming pared 8 bases from V and 8 bases from J, leaving 13 bases between. Study-level results: Shannon entropy after stereotactic body radiation therapy was lower in patients who developed distant metastases.

About this clonotype: What it binds is not known.

The chain is built from TRBV11-2 and TRBJ2-1; D may be TRBD2 (6 bases). This sample comprised PBMCs, obtained before or after stereotactic body radiation therapy (not recorded which). This TCR was sampled from a donor over 45 with non-small cell lung cancer. The CDR3 sequence: CASVYAGYEQFF. CDR3 DNA sequence: TGTGCCAGCGTTTACGCGGGATATGAGCAGTTCTTC.